Below, one T cell receptor beta chain is given with its context. TCR beta CDR3 regions were amplified from RNA transcripts. HTBI-primed RT-PCR formed the first round, and a multiplex PCR formed the second. Using its own MiXCR run on the multiplex PCR reads, TCRdb lists one record per CDR3 protein. The sample shows some 150,000 distinct CDR3 sequences, around two fifths of them seen only once. This CDR3 has 19 amino acids. Germline V gene data show CDR1 as MNHEY and CDR2 as SVGEGT. V was pared by 6 bases and J by 0 bases, with 19 bases of the junction left unmatched. The record originates from a study of Graves' ophthalmopathy and Graves' hyperthyroidism.

This chain joins TRBV6-2 or TRBV6-3 and TRBJ1-1; 7 bases align to TRBD1. The receptor's source is a young man with Graves' ophthalmopathy. Material: peripheral blood. The CDR3 protein is CASRRGQGSQGPMNTEAFF. The CDR3 DNA sequence: TGTGCCAGCAGGAGGGGGCAAGGGTCTCAGGGCCCCATGAACACTGAAGCTTTCTTT.